The 28 T cell receptor beta chains reported below all come from one sample, sequenced in a study of T cell responses to AZD1222 COVID-19 vaccine. Here immunoSEQ multiplex PCR was the method, and the copy in TCRdb shows in-frame clones only, minus some. The sample has about 160,000 clones; over 75% are singletons. The source was peripheral blood, collected 28 days after the second AZD1222 dose. These receptors all come from an adult who received the AZD1222 COVID-19 vaccine.

The chain carries TRBV15 and TRBJ1-5; perhaps TRBD1 as D (5 bases). Trimming took off 0 bases at V and 3 bases at J, with 15 bases between the two ends. CDR3 length: 17 amino acids. CDR1 LNHNV and CDR2 YYDKDF come from the germline V gene (reference sequence). CDR3 residues: CATSREVRDSANQPQHF. The CDR3 coding sequence is TGTGCCACCAGCAGAGAGGTCAGGGATTCTGCCAATCAGCCCCAGCATTTT.

CDR3 in amino acids: CASSTHGLGEQSKNIQYF. The CDR3 bases are TGTGCCAGTAGTACGCACGGGTTAGGGGAGCAGTCCAAAAACATTCAGTACTTC. The chain joins TRBV19 to TRBJ2-4; either TRBD1 or TRBD2 may fit D (5 bases each). The V and J ends lost 4 bases and 2 bases respectively, with 21 bases between them. CDR3 size: 18 residues. Germline CDR1 is LNHDA and CDR2 is SQIVND (reference sequence).

This sequence joins TRBV12-3 or TRBV12-4 and TRBJ2-7; no clear D. V was pared by 0 bases and J by 3 bases, with 3 bases between. This CDR3 has 12 amino acids. The CDR3 DNA is TGTGCCAGCAGTTTAGCTCTCTACGAGCAGTACTTC. Translation gives CASSLALYEQYF.

V and J are TRBV6-5 and TRBJ2-1, with no clear D. The CDR3 is made up of 16 amino acids. The V and J ends lost 0 bases and 3 bases respectively, with 12 bases between them. CDR1 and CDR2 (germline): MNHEY, SVGAGI. The CDR3 nucleotides read TGTGCCAGCAGTTACTCGATCGGTCTTGGCTACAATGAGCAGTTCTTC. This translates into CASSYSIGLGYNEQFF.

This clone has just a few counts. As DNA, the CDR3 is TGTGCCAGCTGGAGTGGATCCTATGGCTACACCTTC. Translating gives CASWSGSYGYTF. The rearrangement joins TRBV6-6 to TRBJ1-2, with D uncertain. This CDR3 is 12 amino acids long. Germline CDR1 reads MNHNY; CDR2 reads SVGAGI (reference sequence). The V and J ends lost 8 bases and 4 bases respectively, with 11 bases between them.

This clone appeared a single time. The CDR3, as DNA: TGTGCCAGCAGCCCCCAGGGACAGGGGACAGACATTCAGTACTTC. It encodes CASSPQGQGTDIQYF. The J gene is TRBJ2-4, the V gene TRBV5-4, with TRBD1 identical over 10 bases. The CDR3 runs 15 residues. V trimming: 4 bases; J trimming: 8 bases; junction bases outside the gene matches: 9. The germline V gene encodes CDR1 SGHNT and CDR2 YYREEE (reference sequence).

The rearrangement joins TRBV5-1 to TRBJ2-5; D not resolved. This CDR3 contains 13 residues. The germline V gene has CDR1 SGHRS and CDR2 YFSETQ. V shed 0 bases and J shed 3 bases, with 6 bases lying between them. CDR3 protein: CASSLVVEETQYF. The CDR3 nucleotides read TGCGCCAGCAGCTTGGTTGTAGAAGAGACCCAGTACTTC.

This clone was recorded a few times. J is TRBJ2-5 and V is TRBV5-1, with D hard to call. The V and J ends lost 4 bases and 2 bases respectively, with 15 bases between them. CDR3 length: 15 residues. Germline lookup yields CDR1 SGHRS and CDR2 YFSETQ. The CDR3 bases are TGCGCCAGCAGCCAGAGGTTTGGGGAACAAGAGACCCAGTACTTC. Protein product: CASSQRFGEQETQYF.

J is TRBJ2-5 and V is TRBV29-1, with 12 bases lining up with TRBD2. This CDR3 spans 14 amino acids. CDR1 and CDR2 from the germline V gene are SQVTM and ANQGSEA. V was clipped by 7 bases and J by 5 bases; unmatched bases: 8. CDR3 in DNA: TGCAGCGCCCCACTAGCGGGGGGTGGGGAGACCCAGTACTTC. Translated, it gives CSAPLAGGGETQYF.

The rearrangement links TRBV4-2 to TRBJ1-4; D perhaps matches TRBD1 (6 bases). The length of the CDR3 is 21 residues. CDR1 is LGHNA, CDR2 YNFKEQ, per germline. Trimming removed 1 base from V and 8 bases from J, with 32 bases in between. The CDR3 DNA reads TGTGCCAGCAGCCAAGGCGTTCGGGGTCTACGTAACCGGGCGAGGGGGGAAAAACTGTTTTTT. This translates into CASSQGVRGLRNRARGEKLFF.

This chain connects TRBV2 to TRBJ1-1, with no clear D. Germline lookup yields CDR1 SNHLY and CDR2 FYNNEI. The V gene lost 6 bases and the J gene lost 6 bases, with 5 bases spanning the gap. The CDR3 is made up of 10 amino acids. The CDR3 DNA is TGTGCCAGCAGGCGCTCTGAAGCTTTCTTT. Encoded protein: CASRRSEAFF.

This chain uses TRBV5-8 with TRBJ2-7; possibly TRBD1 for D (6 bases). CDR1 and CDR2 from the germline V gene are SGHTS and YDEGEE. V shed 3 bases and J shed 6 bases, with 22 bases lying between them. This CDR3 region has 16 residues. The CDR3 region has the DNA TGTGCCAGCAGCTACCCCGACAGGAACCCTTTGGGCGAGCAGTACTTC. Translating gives CASSYPDRNPLGEQYF.

This clone turned up a few times. The chain uses TRBV6-4 and TRBJ1-2; 9 bases map to TRBD1. Per germline, CDR1 MRHNA and CDR2 SNTAGT. V lost 6 bases and J lost 0; bases outside the gene matches: 8. The CDR3 is 16 residues long. For the CDR3, the DNA is TGTGCCAGCAGCGCAGAGGGACAGGGAGCTAACTATGGCTACACCTTC. It yields the protein CASSAEGQGANYGYTF.

The rearrangement links TRBV19 to TRBJ1-5; the D is unclear. The germline V gene encodes CDR1 LNHDA and CDR2 SQIVND (reference sequence). This CDR3 contains 14 residues. V was clipped by 1 base and J by 7 bases, with 11 bases between them. The CDR3 nucleotides read TGTGCCAGTAGTATAGGCCGATTCGACCAGCCCCAGCATTTT. This gives the protein CASSIGRFDQPQHF. Looking up the rest from reference TRBV19 and TRBJ1-5 gives the full variable domain: DGGITQSPKYLFRKEGQNVTLSCEQNLNHDAMYWYRQDPGQGLRLIYYSQIVNDFQKGDIAEGYSVSREKKESFPLTVTSAQKNPTAFYLCASSIGRFDQPQHFGDGTRLSIL.

This rearrangement joins TRBV20-1 to TRBJ1-1; D perhaps matches TRBD1 (5 bases). Germline loops: CDR1 DFQATT, CDR2 SNEGSKA (reference sequence). V gave up 3 bases and J gave up 0 bases, with 11 bases separating them. The CDR3 runs 14 residues. The CDR3 region has the DNA TGCAGTGCTAGTGTAGGGGTTATGAACACTGAAGCTTTCTTT. The encoded protein is CSASVGVMNTEAFF.

V usage is TRBV4-3 and J usage is TRBJ1-6, with D maybe TRBD1 (6 bases). Trimming removed 4 bases from V and 2 bases from J, with 15 bases in between. The CDR3 loop spans 17 amino acids. The germline V gene encodes CDR1 LGHNA and CDR2 YSLEER. The CDR3 reads CASSPGGRGAYNSPLHF. The CDR3 DNA follows: TGCGCCAGCAGCCCTGGGGGCCGAGGGGCCTATAATTCACCCCTCCACTTT.

This chain connects TRBV7-8 to TRBJ1-1; D is undetermined. The CDR3 runs to 16 residues. The V and J ends lost 1 base and 1 base respectively, with 13 bases between them. CDR1 and CDR2 from the germline V gene are SGHVS and FQNEAQ. CDR3: CASSLVRSMPNTEAFF. The CDR3 nucleotides read TGTGCCAGCAGCTTAGTGAGGAGTATGCCGAACACTGAAGCTTTCTTT.

The rearrangement links TRBV6-5 to TRBJ2-5; D is ambiguous. Germline-derived CDR1 and CDR2 are MNHEY and SVGAGI. This CDR3 is 15 amino acids long. V lost 6 bases, J lost 5 bases, and 19 bases lay in between. CDR3 sequence: CASSHASQASETQYF. Written as DNA, the CDR3 is TGTGCCAGCAGCCACGCCTCCCAGGCGTCCGAGACCCAGTACTTC.

In regard to this clone: The junction and the germline gene differ at one end; a read error may be behind it. The chain carries TRBV7-7 and TRBJ1-1; D gene ambiguous. Germline loops: CDR1 SSHAT, CDR2 FNYEAQ (reference sequence). The CDR3 is 17 amino acids. The CDR3 DNA reads TGTGCTAGCACCATAAGGAGGAGAAAACCTCAGAACACTGAAGCTTTCTTT. It is translated as CASTIRRRKPQNTEAFF.

This clone was picked up a small number of times. The chain employs TRBV5-1 and TRBJ1-1; D is unresolved. V was cut by 4 bases and J by 4 bases, with 17 bases left in between. This CDR3 is 15 amino acids long. The germline CDR1 and CDR2 sequences are SGHRS and YFSETQ. DNA of the CDR3: TGCGCCAGCAGCCCCCGGATAGGGATGTCCACTGAAGCTTTCTTT. Its translation: CASSPRIGMSTEAFF.

The chain uses TRBV18 and TRBJ1-4; D not resolved. The germline CDR1 and CDR2 sequences are KGHSH and LQKENI. V dropped 5 bases and J dropped 10 bases, with 17 bases sitting between them. The CDR3 extends over 14 amino acids. CDR3 DNA: TGTGCCAGCTCAGCCGCTGGAGTGGGAGGAAAACTGTTTTTT. Residues: CASSAAGVGGKLFF.

The chain joins TRBV7-9 to TRBJ2-1, with D tentatively TRBD1 or TRBD2 (5 bases each). There are 13 residues in the CDR3. Germline-derived CDR1 and CDR2 are SEHNR and FQNEAQ (reference sequence). The V end was cut by 3 bases, the J end by 10 bases, with 13 bases between. CDR3 nucleotides: TGTGCCAGCAGCTTGAGGGGATTAGTCGAGCAGTTCTTC. Protein: CASSLRGLVEQFF. Full variable domain (remainder filled in from reference TRBV7-9 and TRBJ2-1): DTGVSQNPRHKITKRGQNVTFRCDPISEHNRLYWYRQTLGQGPEFLTYFQNEAQLEKSRLLSDRFSAERPKGSFSTLEIQRTEQGDSAMYLCASSLRGLVEQFFGPGTRLTVL.

This clone was detected once. V usage is TRBV20-1 and J usage is TRBJ1-4; no clear D. The CDR3 covers 12 residues. The germline gives CDR1 DFQATT, CDR2 SNEGSKA (reference sequence). The ends were cut back, 3 bases at V and 4 bases at J, with 6 bases in the middle. For the CDR3, the DNA is TGCAGTGCTAGTACGGATAATGAAAAACTGTTTTTT. This gives the protein CSASTDNEKLFF.

J is TRBJ2-7 and V is TRBV7-9, with a tentative D call TRBD2 (6 bases). Trimming took 5 bases from V and 3 from J, leaving 14 bases between them. CDR3 length: 14 residues. Germline CDR1 SEHNR, CDR2 FQNEAQ (reference sequence). The CDR3 DNA reads as TGTGCCAGCAGCCCCCAAGACGGGGGCTACGAGCAGTACTTC. Its translation is CASSPQDGGYEQYF.

This chain joins TRBV27 and TRBJ1-5, with 8 bases aligning to TRBD1. This CDR3 is 15 amino acids long. Germline V gives CDR1 MNHEY, CDR2 SMNVEV (reference sequence). After removal of 5 bases from V and 5 bases from J, the junction contained 8 bases not matched to a gene. The CDR3 spells CASSARDRFYQPQHF. For the CDR3, the DNA is TGTGCCAGCAGTGCCCGGGACAGGTTTTATCAGCCCCAGCATTTT.

This rearrangement joins TRBV4-2 to TRBJ2-7, with D unresolved. The CDR3 has 13 residues. Trimming pared 0 bases from V and 2 bases from J, leaving 5 bases between. CDR1 is LGHNA, CDR2 YNFKEQ, per germline. The CDR3 coding sequence is TGTGCCAGCAGCCAAGATGGGGCCTACGAGCAGTACTTC. Protein sequence: CASSQDGAYEQYF.

In DNA form, the CDR3 reads TGTGCCAGCGGAGCACTTCCGTCCAATGAGCAGTTCTTC. Encoded protein: CASGALPSNEQFF. This sequence joins TRBV6-5 and TRBJ2-1, with D unclear. The CDR3 contains 13 residues. Germline V gene data show CDR1 as MNHEY and CDR2 as SVGAGI. V lost 8 bases and J lost 6, with 14 bases in between.

This rearrangement joins TRBV15 to TRBJ1-4; D perhaps matches TRBD1 (5 bases). CDR3 length: 17 amino acids. Germline V gene lookup returns CDR1 LNHNV and CDR2 YYDKDF (reference sequence). Trimming removed 1 base at V and 5 bases at J, with 17 bases between. The CDR3 reads CATSRVRRAGENEKLFF. The CDR3 DNA follows: TGTGCCACCAGCAGAGTCCGCAGGGCTGGGGAGAATGAAAAACTGTTTTTT.